The clone carrying this TCR beta chain was seen at least ten times. This entry is derived from a study of T cells in Graves' hyperthyroidism and ophthalmopathy. Germline values: CDR1 MNHEY, CDR2 SVGEGT. V was shortened by 6 bases and J by 5 bases, with 8 bases between the two germline ends. The CDR3 sequence is 11 residues long. Patients having uncontrolled infection, another autoimmune disease, pregnancy or lactation were not included. Using RNA transcripts as the source, TCR beta CDR3 regions were amplified. The HTBI primer set served for first-round RT-PCR of the TCR CDR3. TCRdb passed the multiplex PCR reads through MiXCR, listing each CDR3 protein once. Seen here are 400,000 to 600,000 distinct CDR3 sequences, approximately 16% observed once, and the top ten hold around 28%.

This rearrangement joins TRBV6-2 or TRBV6-3 to TRBJ2-7; D is ambiguous. The TCR was taken from a young woman with Graves' ophthalmopathy. Specimen: blood. This chain's CDR3 is CASSKGNEQYF. The CDR3 DNA is TGTGCCAGCAGCAAAGGGAACGAGCAGTACTTC.